The rows below give T cell receptor beta chains drawn from one sample of a study of blood T cell repertoires in COVID-19. Clones were sequenced by immunoSEQ multiplex PCR, and TCRdb holds only the in-frame ones, with some missing. Among about 83,000 clones listed, 80% to 90% were seen once. Material for sequencing was peripheral blood. The receptor set was obtained from an elderly woman with acute or convalescent COVID-19. Both conserved end residues are part of each CDR3. The order of the fields is clone size, D gene, V gene, J gene, CDR3 DNA, CDR3 protein. A D gene is named only where the DNA matches it firmly. For some rows the clone size is stated as once, few or many, or as a class when expanded; others skip it.

abundance: NA; d_gene: NA; v_gene: TRBV10-3; j_gene: TRBJ1-4; CDR3nt: TGTGCCATCAGTGAGTCACTTGGGGCGAATGAAAAACTGTTTTTT; CDR3aa: CAISESLGANEKLFF
abundance: NA; d_gene: NA; v_gene: TRBV2; j_gene: TRBJ1-2; CDR3nt: TGTGCCAGCAGTGATGGGGGCAGGGATGGCTACACCTTC; CDR3aa: CASSDGGRDGYTF
abundance: NA; d_gene: NA; v_gene: TRBV19; j_gene: TRBJ2-5; CDR3nt: TGTGCCAGTTCCCGGACGGAGCGGGAGACCCAGTACTTC; CDR3aa: CASSRTERETQYF
abundance: NA; d_gene: NA; v_gene: TRBV5-1; j_gene: TRBJ1-4; CDR3nt: TGCGCCAGCAGCATCACAGGGACGAATGAAAAACTGTTTTTT; CDR3aa: CASSITGTNEKLFF
abundance: NA; d_gene: NA; v_gene: TRBV28; j_gene: TRBJ1-3; CDR3nt: TGTGCCAGCAGTTACTCCAGGACTAGCTCTGGAAACACCATATATTTT; CDR3aa: CASSYSRTSSGNTIYF
abundance: NA; d_gene: NA; v_gene: TRBV7-2; j_gene: TRBJ1-3; CDR3nt: TGTGCCAGCAGCCGTAACAGGGTGGACACTGGAAACACCATATATTTT; CDR3aa: CASSRNRVDTGNTIYF
abundance: NA; d_gene: NA; v_gene: TRBV18; j_gene: TRBJ1-5; CDR3nt: TGTGCCAGCTCACAAGGGCAGGGCCATCAGCCCCAGCATTTT; CDR3aa: CASSQGQGHQPQHF
abundance: NA; d_gene: NA; v_gene: TRBV6-5; j_gene: TRBJ2-7; CDR3nt: TGTGCCAGCAGCCCCGACAGGTTTCCCTACGAGCAGTACTTC; CDR3aa: CASSPDRFPYEQYF
abundance: NA; d_gene: NA; v_gene: TRBV18; j_gene: TRBJ2-1; CDR3nt: TGTGCCAGCTCACCACTCAGGGGCGATGAGCAGTTCTTC; CDR3aa: CASSPLRGDEQFF
abundance: NA; d_gene: NA; v_gene: TRBV11-2; j_gene: TRBJ2-3; CDR3nt: TGTGCCAGCAGCTTGGGTTTCCAGGGAGATACGCAGTATTTT; CDR3aa: CASSLGFQGDTQYF
abundance: NA; d_gene: NA; v_gene: TRBV19; j_gene: TRBJ1-5; CDR3nt: TGTGCCAGTAGTAGCTCCGACAGGTCGCCCGATCAGCCCCAGCATTTT; CDR3aa: CASSSSDRSPDQPQHF
abundance: NA; d_gene: NA; v_gene: TRBV28; j_gene: TRBJ2-3; CDR3nt: TGTGCCAGCAGTTCCCCCATTACAGATACGCAGTATTTT; CDR3aa: CASSSPITDTQYF
abundance: few; d_gene: NA; v_gene: TRBV20-1; j_gene: TRBJ2-7; CDR3nt: TGCAGTGCGCGGGGGCTCTACGAGCAGTACTTC; CDR3aa: CSARGLYEQYF